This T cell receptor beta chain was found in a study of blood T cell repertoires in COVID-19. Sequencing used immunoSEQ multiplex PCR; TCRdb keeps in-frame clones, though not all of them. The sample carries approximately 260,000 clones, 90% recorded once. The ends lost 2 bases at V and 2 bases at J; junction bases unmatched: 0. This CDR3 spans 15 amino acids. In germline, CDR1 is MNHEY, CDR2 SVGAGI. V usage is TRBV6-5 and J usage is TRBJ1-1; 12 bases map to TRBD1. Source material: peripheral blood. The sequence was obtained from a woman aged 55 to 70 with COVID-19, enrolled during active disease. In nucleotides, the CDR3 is TGTGCCAGCAGTTACGGGACAGGGGGCAACACTGAAGCTTTCTTT. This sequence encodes CASSYGTGGNTEAFF.